A single sample is the source of the 20 T cell receptor beta chains below, sequenced in a study of shared clonotypes between healthy human individuals. Clones were sequenced by immunoSEQ multiplex PCR, and TCRdb holds only the in-frame ones, with some missing. The sample includes 850,000 to 1,200,000 clones, around 74% of them seen just once. Material: memory CD4+ T cells sorted from blood. This sample's subset: CD45RA-negative fraction. Receptor source: a man between 18 and 35 years old in good health.

In this sample, this clone turned up once. V and J are TRBV4-2 and TRBJ2-7, with 7 positions matching TRBD2. The CDR3 is 14 residues long. CDR1 is LGHNA and CDR2 is YNFKEQ in the germline V gene. Trimming at V came to 3 bases and at J to 7 bases, leaving 9 bases not matched to a gene. The CDR3 sequence: CASSQGGTTTEQYF. The CDR3 DNA reads TGTGCCAGCAGCCAGGGGGGGACTACTACTGAGCAGTACTTC.

In this sample, this clone turned up once. The chain uses TRBV28 and TRBJ1-3; 9 bases align to TRBD1. J lost 10 bases, V lost 6 bases, and 7 bases had no gene match. The CDR3 loop spans 13 amino acids. The germline V gene has CDR1 MDHEN and CDR2 SYDVKM. Written as DNA, the CDR3 is TGTGCCAGCAGGGGACAGGGTGAAAGGACCATATATTTT. The encoded protein is CASRGQGERTIYF. Drawing the rest from reference TRBV28 and TRBJ1-3, the complete variable domain is DVKVTQSSRYLVKRTGEKVFLECVQDMDHENMFWYRQDPGLGLRLIYFSYDVKMKEKGDIPEGYSVSREKKERFSLILESASTNQTSMYLCASRGQGERTIYFGEGSWLTVV.

The chain couples TRBV4-1 to TRBJ1-6; D is perhaps TRBD1 (6 bases). V dropped 3 bases and J dropped 6 bases, with 9 bases sitting between them. Germline values: CDR1 MGHRA, CDR2 YSYEKL. This CDR3 is built from 14 residues. CDR3 coding DNA: TGCGCCAGCAGCCAGAGGGACACTAATTCACCCCTCCACTTT. Encoded protein: CASSQRDTNSPLHF.

This clone was seen a handful of times. The chain couples TRBV28 to TRBJ1-5, with D hard to call. Germline V CDR1 and CDR2: MDHEN, SYDVKM. There are 12 residues in the CDR3. The ends were cut back, 4 bases at V and 6 bases at J, with 7 bases in the middle. DNA for the CDR3: TGTGCCAGCAGTTCCGCACTTCAGCCCCAGCATTTT. As protein: CASSSALQPQHF.

This clone was detected only once. The chain uses TRBV5-1 and TRBJ2-7, with 7 nucleotides matching TRBD1. This CDR3 has 13 residues. The J segment lost 5 bases and the V segment lost 5 bases, leaving 7 bases of the junction unmatched. The germline CDR1 and CDR2 sequences are SGHRS and YFSETQ. The CDR3 spells CASRGQESNEQYF. The CDR3 DNA is TGCGCCAGCAGAGGACAGGAGTCCAACGAGCAGTACTTC.

V gene TRBV27 combines with J gene TRBJ2-7; no clear D gene. Trimming cost V 3 bases and J 6 bases, with 12 bases left between them. The germline CDR1 and CDR2 sequences are MNHEY and SMNVEV (reference sequence). The CDR3 spans 13 residues. The chain's CDR3 is CASSFRLTLEQYF. As DNA, the CDR3 is TGTGCCAGCAGTTTCCGCCTCACCCTCGAGCAGTACTTC.

V is TRBV5-6 and J is TRBJ1-5; D is possibly TRBD1 (6 bases). From germline, CDR1 is SGHDT and CDR2 YYEEEE. There are 15 residues in the CDR3. Trimming pared 0 bases from V and 2 bases from J, leaving 9 bases between. CDR3: CASSLAGAGNQPQHF. The CDR3 DNA follows: TGTGCCAGCAGCTTGGCAGGGGCCGGCAATCAGCCCCAGCATTTT.

With respect to this clone: Other DNA sequences from this sample encode an identical CDR3 as well. This rearrangement joins TRBV5-6 to TRBJ2-2; TRBD1 aligns across 9 bases. The CDR3 runs 15 residues. Per the germline V gene, CDR1 is SGHDT and CDR2 is YYEEEE. With V trimmed by 4 bases and J by 5 bases, 6 bases remained unmatched. Here the CDR3 DNA reads TGTGCCAGCAGCCCCGGGACAGGGAGGACCGGGGAGCTGTTTTTT. Residues: CASSPGTGRTGELFF.

This chain links TRBV4-3 with TRBJ2-5; D is unresolved. Germline V CDR1 and CDR2: LGHNA, YSLEER. Trimming took off 1 base at V and 5 bases at J, with 8 bases between the two ends. This CDR3 is 13 amino acids long. The CDR3, as DNA: TGCGCCAGCAGCCAAGGCCCCGGGGAGACCCAGTACTTC. Its protein product is CASSQGPGETQYF.

The DNA of the CDR3 is TGTGCCTGGAGTGTTCTAGCGGGTGATGAGCAGTTCTTC. This gives the protein CAWSVLAGDEQFF. The gene calls are TRBV30 and TRBJ2-1; TRBD2 agrees at 8 bases. Germline lookup yields CDR1 GTSNPN and CDR2 SVGIG (reference sequence). The CDR3 is 13 amino acids. Trimming at V came to 0 bases and at J to 8 bases, leaving 3 bases not matched to a gene. The full variable domain, with the rest looked up from reference TRBV30 and TRBJ2-1, is SQTIHQWPATLVQPVGSPLSLECTVEGTSNPNLYWYRQAAGRGLQLLFYSVGIGQISSEVPQNLSASRPQDRQFILSSKKLLLSDSGFYLCAWSVLAGDEQFFGPGTRLTVL.

Points on this clone: This sample also contains other DNA sequences that code for the same CDR3. The chain carries TRBV15 and TRBJ2-2, with D tentatively TRBD2 (6 bases). Germline V gene sequence: CDR1 LNHNV, CDR2 YYDKDF (reference sequence). Trimming took off 0 bases at V and 4 bases at J, with 15 bases between the two ends. This CDR3 is built from 17 residues. Here the CDR3 DNA reads TGTGCCACCAGCAGAGATAGAGGAGGGGCGGGCACCGGGGAGCTGTTTTTT. Encoded protein: CATSRDRGGAGTGELFF.

V usage is TRBV11-2 and J usage is TRBJ2-3; D is ambiguous. The V end lost 6 bases, the J end lost 2 bases, and 6 bases lay between the germline ends. The CDR3 runs 12 residues. Per germline, CDR1 SGHAT and CDR2 FQNNGV. CDR3 residues: CASSKYTDTQYF. Written as DNA, the CDR3 is TGTGCCAGCAGTAAATACACAGATACGCAGTATTTT.

The chain couples TRBV27 to TRBJ1-6; D is perhaps TRBD1 (6 bases). Germline V gives CDR1 MNHEY, CDR2 SMNVEV (reference sequence). V was shortened by 1 base and J by 7 bases, with 26 bases between the two germline ends. The CDR3 spans 20 residues. The CDR3 sequence is CASSLYPVRGRGFLNSPLHF. The CDR3 DNA follows: TGTGCCAGCAGTTTATATCCGGTTCGGGGCAGGGGTTTTTTAAATTCACCCCTCCACTTT.

The chain joins TRBV23-1 to TRBJ2-7; a weak D match, TRBD1 (5 bases). TRBV23-1 is known as an ORF, though its function is uncertain. Deletions cut 0 bases from V and 7 bases from J, with 19 bases between. The CDR3 length is 16 residues. CDR3 DNA sequence: TGCGCCAGCAGTCAATCGGCTACTCAGGGAATGCGGGAGCAGTACTTC. This gives the protein CASSQSATQGMREQYF.

This clone showed up just a few times. The junction shows a germline mismatch at one end, possibly a read error. This chain uses TRBV11-2 with TRBJ2-4; D is undetermined. The germline V gene encodes CDR1 SGHAT and CDR2 FQNNGV. CDR3 length equals 12 residues. The CDR3 spells CASSFPETPQAF. The CDR3 coding sequence is TGTGCCAGCAGCTTTCCCGAGACCCCCCAGGCCTTC.

The rearrangement joins TRBV28 to TRBJ2-7, with 7 bases lining up with TRBD1. Germline CDR1 and CDR2: MDHEN and SYDVKM. The CDR3 has 14 residues. Germline trimming cut 7 bases from V and 6 bases from J; bases unmatched to any gene: 12. Written as DNA, the CDR3 is TGTGCCAGCACGGACAGGCCTATTTCGGCCGAGCAGTACTTC. Protein product: CASTDRPISAEQYF.

The gene calls are TRBV28 and TRBJ2-5; TRBD1 is a possible D gene (5 bases). The J call may be wrong; the DNA end is better matched by TRBJ2-7. The CDR3 has 12 residues. Germline-derived CDR1 and CDR2 are MDHEN and SYDVKM. The CDR3 nucleotides read TGTGCCAGCAGTCCGGACATCTACGAGCAGTACTTC. Its translation is CASSPDIYEQYF.

This sequence joins TRBV2 and TRBJ1-3; D might be TRBD1 (5 bases). In germline, CDR1 is SNHLY, CDR2 FYNNEI. V dropped 7 bases and J dropped 0 bases, with 13 bases sitting between them. The CDR3 covers 15 residues. The CDR3 DNA reads as TGTGCCAGCAACTGGACACCCCGCTCTGGAAACACCATATATTTT. Amino acid sequence: CASNWTPRSGNTIYF.

The chain is built from TRBV23-1 and TRBJ1-3, with no clear D. TRBV23-1 counts as an open reading frame of uncertain function. Trimming cost V 2 bases and J 0 bases, with 5 bases left between them. The CDR3 loop spans 14 amino acids. This CDR3 is CASSQRFSGNTIYF. CDR3 DNA sequence: TGCGCCAGCAGTCAAAGGTTCTCTGGAAACACCATATATTTT.

The genes are TRBV5-4 and TRBJ2-1; 10 positions match TRBD2. This CDR3 has 16 amino acids. The V gene end was trimmed by 0 bases and the J gene end by 6 bases; junction bases not matched to a gene: 6. The germline CDR1 and CDR2 sequences are SGHNT and YYREEE (reference sequence). CDR3 DNA sequence: TGTGCCAGCAGCTTGGCCCGCCTAGCGGGAGCCAATGAGCAGTTCTTC. This sequence encodes CASSLARLAGANEQFF.